The clone carrying this T cell receptor (beta chain) showed up just a few times. The source of the sample is a study of shared clonotypes between healthy human individuals. The data were produced by immunoSEQ multiplex PCR, yet TCRdb's version contains in-frame clones alone and is incomplete. The sample lists about 470,000 clones; 70% to 80% were seen once. This CDR3 is built from 12 residues. Trimming cost V 6 bases and J 7 bases, with 12 bases left between them. CDR1 and CDR2 from the germline V gene are SGHTA and FQGTGA. The receptor comes from a woman aged 40 to 55 in good health. Some clones in this sample may be carry-over from other donors' samples. V is TRBV7-3 and J is TRBJ2-5, with D maybe TRBD2 (5 bases). Sequenced material: PBMCs. CDR3 sequence: CASSTGMGTQYF. In DNA form, the CDR3 reads TGTGCCAGCAGTACCGGGATGGGGACCCAGTACTTC.